The clone carrying this T cell receptor beta chain occurred a few times. Antigen: not known. The germline CDR1 and CDR2 sequences are SNHLY and FYNNEI. CDR3 size: 14 residues. After removal of 8 bases from V and 6 bases from J, the junction contained 6 bases not matched to a gene. The sample belongs to a study of cytomegalovirus exposure and HLA in healthy donors. Study-wide points: Because they were indistinguishable, some V segments, including TRBV6-2 and TRBV6-3, were excluded.

The primer mix had 60 Vbeta and 13 Jbeta primers. The table came from immunoSEQ multiplex PCR; TCRdb's copy has only in-frame clones and leaves some out. The sample contains some 170,000 clones, 65% to 75% of which appear only once. Material: PBMCs. This TCR was recovered from a human donor in good health. The chain employs TRBV2 and TRBJ2-2, with TRBD1 matching over 10 bases. The CDR3 nucleotides read TGTGCCAGCGGACGACAGGGGGCGTCCGGGGAGCTGTTTTTT. Protein product: CASGRQGASGELFF.